This TCR beta chain was identified during a study of T-cell reconstitution after alpha-beta-depleted transplantation in children. Study-level results: Expanded clones from the graft, numbering several hundred, reportedly supplied alpha-beta T cells about two months after transplant. At day 60, the high TCRbeta diversity found in some patients originated from recipient T cells and thymic progenitors that had survived. Once a year had passed after transplant, T-cell counts and diversity came mostly from newly produced T cells.

A library of TCRbeta sequences, prepared with unique molecular identifiers, was generated. TCRdb called the PCR reads again in MiXCR, with one record for every CDR3 protein. The sample lists some 220,000 distinct CDR3 sequences; roughly 10% were seen once. After removal of 4 bases from V and 5 bases from J, the junction contained 7 bases not matched to a gene. CDR1 and CDR2 from the germline V gene are SGHDN and FVKESK. The CDR3 contains 15 residues. This clonotype was counted ten times or more. Its antigen is undetermined. The sequenced sample was PBMCs, obtained before TCRalphabeta/CD19-depleted stem cell transplant. This sequence was found in a child in the first two years of life with acute myeloid leukemia, due to receive a stem cell transplant. The chain couples TRBV14 to TRBJ1-4, with 7 bases aligning to TRBD1. The CDR3 reads CASSPTTGTNEKLFF. As DNA, the CDR3 is TGTGCCAGCAGCCCCACGACAGGGACGAATGAAAAACTGTTTTTT.